The 21 T cell receptor beta chains below come from one sample, sequenced in a study of T cell responses to AZD1222 COVID-19 vaccine. Some clones are missing from TCRdb's copy, which holds only in-frame ones; the method was immunoSEQ multiplex PCR. This sample has tens of thousands of clones; over 75% occur once, and the top ten carry roughly 13%. The material sequenced was peripheral blood, taken on day 0 of AZD1222 vaccination. These receptor sequences come from an adult in good health.

The chain employs TRBV6-1 and TRBJ2-4; D possibly corresponds to TRBD1 (6 bases). Between the trimmed V and J ends, which lost 4 bases and 0 bases, there was a span of 16 bases. This CDR3 is 17 amino acids long. CDR1 is MNHNS, CDR2 SASEGT, per germline. The DNA for the CDR3 is TGTGCCAGCAGTGGGACAGCGTCCGGCTTAGCCAAAAACATTCAGTACTTC. Translated, it gives CASSGTASGLAKNIQYF.

This rearrangement joins TRBV6-5 to TRBJ1-6; D remains ambiguous. Germline values: CDR1 MNHEY, CDR2 SVGAGI. V was pared by 6 bases and J by 6 bases, with 9 bases between. This CDR3 has 13 residues. CDR3 DNA: TGTGCCAGCAGGAAAGCATCTAATTCACCCCTCCACTTT. This encodes CASRKASNSPLHF.

The chain recombines TRBV29-1 with TRBJ1-2; TRBD1 matches at 9 bases. Germline V CDR1 and CDR2: SQVTM, ANQGSEA. V lost 5 bases and J lost 8; bases outside the gene matches: 6. This CDR3 contains 12 residues. The CDR3 nucleotides are TGCAGCGTTCCGGGACAGGGTTACGGCTACACCTTC. As protein: CSVPGQGYGYTF. Full variable domain (outside the CDR3, taken from reference TRBV29-1 and TRBJ1-2): SAVISQKPSRDICQRGTSLTIQCQVDSQVTMMFWYRQQPGQSLTLIATANQGSEATYESGFVIDKFPISRPNLTFSTLTVSNMSPEDSSIYLCSVPGQGYGYTFGSGTRLTVV.

This clone occurred once. The gene calls are TRBV7-9 and TRBJ2-3; the D gene is possibly TRBD1 (6 bases). Germline assignment: CDR1 SEHNR and CDR2 FQNEAQ (reference sequence). The ends were cut back, 5 bases at V and 0 bases at J, with 15 bases in the middle. There are 16 residues in the CDR3. The DNA of the CDR3 is TGTGCCAGCAGCCCGATCAGGGGCGAGAGCACAGATACGCAGTATTTT. Residues: CASSPIRGESTDTQYF.

The chain combines TRBV6-5 with TRBJ1-5; D unclear. Trimming pared 0 bases from V and 4 bases from J, leaving 7 bases between. The CDR3 loop spans 14 amino acids. Germline loops: CDR1 MNHEY, CDR2 SVGAGI. The CDR3 is CASSYSHGNQPQHF. The CDR3 DNA follows: TGTGCCAGCAGTTACTCCCACGGGAATCAGCCCCAGCATTTT.

In DNA form, the CDR3 reads TGTGCCAGCGCCTATGGGACCTCCAATGAGCAGTTCTTC. Translation gives CASAYGTSNEQFF. The rearrangement uses TRBV25-1 and TRBJ2-1; D is possibly TRBD1 or TRBD2 (5 bases each). CDR1 is MGHDK and CDR2 is SYGVNS in the germline V gene. The CDR3 covers 13 residues. V shed 8 bases and J shed 6 bases, with 14 bases lying between them.

V gene TRBV4-2 combines with J gene TRBJ2-3; 8 bases align to TRBD2. This CDR3 has 14 residues. Trimming at V came to 6 bases and at J to 0 bases, leaving 2 bases not matched to a gene. Germline values: CDR1 LGHNA, CDR2 YNFKEQ. The chain's CDR3 is CASSTSGSTDTQYF. The CDR3, as DNA: TGTGCCAGCAGTACTAGCGGCAGCACAGATACGCAGTATTTT.

The rearrangement uses TRBV6-6 and TRBJ1-1; possible D gene TRBD1, 6 bases. The germline CDR1 and CDR2 sequences are MNHNY and SVGAGI (reference sequence). The CDR3 is made up of 16 amino acids. V was clipped by 5 bases and J by 4 bases, with 20 bases between them. The CDR3 region has the DNA TGTGCCAGCAGTCAAACCTCTCGGGGGCCAGGCACTGAAGCTTTCTTT. Protein product: CASSQTSRGPGTEAFF.

The J gene is TRBJ1-1, the V gene TRBV5-1; D uncertain. This CDR3 is built from 13 residues. The ends were cut back, 2 bases at V and 5 bases at J, with 10 bases in the middle. CDR1 and CDR2 (germline): SGHRS, YFSETQ. The DNA for the CDR3 is TGCGCCAGCAGCTTCCAGGACCAGACTGAAGCTTTCTTT. This gives the protein CASSFQDQTEAFF.

The chain joins TRBV7-9 to TRBJ2-7; 8 nucleotides agree with TRBD1. Germline V gene lookup returns CDR1 SEHNR and CDR2 FQNEAQ (reference sequence). Unmatched junction bases numbered 8, after V lost 4 bases and J lost 0 bases. The CDR3 is made up of 16 amino acids. This CDR3 reads CASSYVPGQDSYEQYF. DNA of the CDR3: TGTGCCAGCAGCTACGTACCGGGACAGGACTCCTACGAGCAGTACTTC.

This chain links TRBV7-7 with TRBJ1-1, with D uncertain. The CDR3 has 13 residues. V dropped 5 bases and J dropped 0 bases, with 7 bases sitting between them. Per the germline V gene, CDR1 is SSHAT and CDR2 is FNYEAQ (reference sequence). For the CDR3, the DNA is TGTGCCAGCAGCCCTATTATGAACACTGAAGCTTTCTTT. Amino acids: CASSPIMNTEAFF.

The chain recombines TRBV5-1 with TRBJ2-3; TRBD2 is a possible D gene (6 bases). V dropped 0 bases and J dropped 1 base, with 9 bases sitting between them. Germline V gives CDR1 SGHRS, CDR2 YFSETQ. The CDR3 consists of 15 residues. The CDR3 here is CASSLELAGTDTQYF. DNA of the CDR3: TGCGCCAGCAGCTTGGAACTAGCCGGCACAGATACGCAGTATTTT. The full variable domain, in which reference TRBV5-1 and TRBJ2-3 provide the parts outside the CDR3, is KAGVTQTPRYLIKTRGQQVTLSCSPISGHRSVSWYQQTPGQGLQFLFEYFSETQRNKGNFPGRFSGRQFSNSRSEMNVSTLELGDSALYLCASSLELAGTDTQYFGPGTRLTVL.

The genes are TRBV5-1 and TRBJ1-4, with 9 bases that match TRBD1. The CDR3 is made up of 13 amino acids. Germline V lookup: CDR1 SGHRS, CDR2 YFSETQ. The junction had 0 bases not matched to a gene; V was cut back by 3 bases and J by 6 bases. CDR3 amino acids: CASSWDRDEKLFF. The CDR3 nucleotides are TGCGCCAGCAGCTGGGACAGGGATGAAAAACTGTTTTTT.

The rearrangement links TRBV19 to TRBJ2-6; 7 nucleotides line up with TRBD1. Germline V lookup: CDR1 LNHDA, CDR2 SQIVND (reference sequence). This CDR3 comprises 17 residues. After removal of 4 bases from V and 0 bases from J, the junction contained 6 bases not matched to a gene. CDR3 bases: TGTGCCAGTAGTACCAGGGGGACGAGCTCTGGGGCCAACGTCCTGACTTTC. This gives the protein CASSTRGTSSGANVLTF.

The chain uses TRBV21-1 and TRBJ1-4; the listed D gene, TRBD1, was not tested against the DNA. TRBV21-1 is a pseudogene segment. This CDR3 comprises 18 residues. CDR3 residues: CASSLRDGTPGENEKLFF. CDR3 sequence (DNA): TGTGCCAGCAGCCTCCGCGACGGGACACCCGGGGAAAATGAAAAACTGTTTTTT.

This chain uses TRBV5-6 with TRBJ2-5, with a tentative D call TRBD2 (5 bases). V lost 3 bases, J lost 2 bases, and 8 bases lay in between. The CDR3 has 13 amino acids. CDR1 and CDR2 from the germline V gene are SGHDT and YYEEEE. The CDR3 is CASSSGFQETQYF. Here the CDR3 DNA reads TGTGCCAGCAGCTCGGGATTTCAAGAGACCCAGTACTTC.

The CDR3 reads CAIRQDSDEQYF. CDR3 in DNA: TGTGCCATCAGACAGGACAGTGACGAGCAGTACTTC. This rearrangement joins TRBV10-3 to TRBJ2-7, with D maybe TRBD1 (6 bases). Germline CDR1 ENHRY, CDR2 SYGVKD. The CDR3 spans 12 residues. Trimming pared 6 bases from V and 5 bases from J, leaving 11 bases between.

This clone has just one count. V usage is TRBV15 and J usage is TRBJ1-5; D gene ambiguous. The CDR3 extends over 16 amino acids. The germline V gene encodes CDR1 LNHNV and CDR2 YYDKDF (reference sequence). The V end was cut by 1 base, the J end by 0 bases, with 10 bases between. The CDR3, as DNA: TGTGCCACCAGCAGAGGATCGGGGTATAGCAATCAGCCCCAGCATTTT. Its translation: CATSRGSGYSNQPQHF. The complete variable domain, with remaining parts taken from reference TRBV15 and TRBJ1-5, reads DAMVIQNPRYQVTQFGKPVTLSCSQTLNHNVMYWYQQKSSQAPKLLFHYYDKDFNNEADTPDNFQSRRPNTSFCFLDIRSPGLGDTAMYLCATSRGSGYSNQPQHFGDGTRLSIL.

The rearrangement uses TRBV6-1 and TRBJ2-3; 10 bases line up with TRBD2. CDR3 length: 16 residues. The V gene's germline CDR1 is MNHNS and CDR2 SASEGT. Trimming at V came to 4 bases and at J to 2 bases, leaving 6 bases not matched to a gene. This chain's CDR3 is CASSVISGGPTDTQYF. In DNA, the CDR3 is TGTGCCAGCAGTGTTATTAGCGGGGGGCCCACAGATACGCAGTATTTT.

This clone was seen a few times. This chain links TRBV9 with TRBJ1-5; 9 bases agree with TRBD1. J lost 7 bases, V lost 0 bases, and 5 bases had no gene match. CDR1 is SGDLS, CDR2 YYNGEE, per germline. The CDR3 has 15 amino acids. CDR3 nucleotide sequence: TGTGCCAGCAGCGTAGAAGGGACAGGGTTCCAGCCCCAGCATTTT. Translated: CASSVEGTGFQPQHF. The entire variable domain, with the rest obtained from reference TRBV9 and TRBJ1-5, is as follows: DSGVTQTPKHLITATGQRVTLRCSPRSGDLSVYWYQQSLDQGLQFLIQYYNGEERAKGNILERFSAQQFPDLHSELNLSSLELGDSALYFCASSVEGTGFQPQHFGDGTRLSIL.

This chain uses TRBV3-1 (or the pseudogene TRBV3-2) with TRBJ1-1; 7 bases line up with TRBD1. CDR3 length: 15 amino acids. After removal of 6 bases from V and 2 bases from J, the junction contained 9 bases not matched to a gene. Germline loops: CDR1 LGHDT, CDR2 YNNKEL (reference sequence). In nucleotides, the CDR3 is TGTGCCAGCAGACCCCCGACAGGGTCTAACACTGAAGCTTTCTTT. It yields the protein CASRPPTGSNTEAFF.